This TCR beta chain is from a study of beta chain features in type 1 diabetes. Every bit of the isolated RNA underwent reverse transcription, so sequencing read expressed TCRB transcripts. Assay: immunoSEQ multiplex PCR; the TCRdb copy retains only in-frame clones and omits some. The repertoire holds roughly 700,000 clones, with under 15% as singletons. Findings and caveats of the study: TCRB CDR3 length was moderately but significantly reduced in all four CD4+ subsets of Type 1 diabetes patients. The study notes PCR might favor shorter templates equally in patients and controls.

On this clone itself: The antigen is undetermined.

Deletions cut 4 bases from V and 0 bases from J, with 6 bases between. Germline CDR1 GTSNPN, CDR2 SVGIG (reference sequence). The CDR3 contains 13 residues. The receptor was derived from a young man with type 1 diabetes. The sequenced sample was naive CD4+ T cells from blood. The V and J genes are TRBV30 and TRBJ2-2; D unclear. The CDR3 DNA is TGTGCCTGGACGATGCCGAACACCGGGGAGCTGTTTTTT. Protein sequence: CAWTMPNTGELFF. Complete variable domain (other parts from reference TRBV30 and TRBJ2-2): SQTIHQWPATLVQPVGSPLSLECTVEGTSNPNLYWYRQAAGRGLQLLFYSVGIGQISSEVPQNLSASRPQDRQFILSSKKLLLSDSGFYLCAWTMPNTGELFFGEGSRLTVL.